This T cell receptor (beta chain) appears in the sequencing data of a study of blood T cells in healthy people across ages. Concerning this clonotype itself: Its antigen is still unknown.

The authors drew roughly 9.8 milliliters of peripheral blood from each donor. Study-wide findings and caveats: Diversity figures based on one million T cells were deemed too low. With donor CMV status unknown, expanded clonotype changes were possibly confounded.

A J-beta primer mix and a sample-barcoded 5' primer were used in a second PCR of roughly 6 to 11 cycles. TCRdb recomputed calls from the 5' RACE reads with MiXCR, one row per CDR3 protein. This table holds roughly 1,100,000 distinct CDR3 sequences, roughly a quarter found once. Trimming stripped 4 bases from V and 1 base from J, with 11 bases between. Looked up from germline, CDR1 is SGHTA and CDR2 is FQGNSA. This CDR3 has 15 amino acids. These data were also reused for a study on T cells of mothers and their children. That study adds: Sequencing returned over 9 million TCR beta CDR3 reads per mother and about 2.9 million per child.

The J gene is TRBJ2-4, the V gene TRBV7-2; D not resolved. The origin of this receptor is a girl aged 2-15 years in good health. The sample consisted of blood. The CDR3: CASSWPEEAKNIQYF. The DNA of the CDR3 is TGTGCCAGCAGCTGGCCGGAAGAGGCCAAAAACATTCAGTACTTC.